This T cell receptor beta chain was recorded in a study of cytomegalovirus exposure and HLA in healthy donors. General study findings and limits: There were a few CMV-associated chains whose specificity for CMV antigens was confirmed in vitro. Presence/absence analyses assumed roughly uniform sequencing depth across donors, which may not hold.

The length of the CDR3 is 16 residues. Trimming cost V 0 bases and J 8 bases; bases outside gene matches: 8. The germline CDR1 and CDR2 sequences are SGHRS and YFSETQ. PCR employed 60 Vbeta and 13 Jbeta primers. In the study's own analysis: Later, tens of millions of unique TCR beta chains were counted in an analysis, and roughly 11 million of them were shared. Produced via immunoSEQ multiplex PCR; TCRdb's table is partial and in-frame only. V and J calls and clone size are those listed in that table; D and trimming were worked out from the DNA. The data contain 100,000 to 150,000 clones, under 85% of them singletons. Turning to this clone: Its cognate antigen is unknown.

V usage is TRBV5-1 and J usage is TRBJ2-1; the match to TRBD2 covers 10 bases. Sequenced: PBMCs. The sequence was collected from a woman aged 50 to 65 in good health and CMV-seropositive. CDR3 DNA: TGCGCCAGCAGCTTGGAGCGGGGGGGCGCCGGCGATGAGCAGTTCTTC. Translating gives CASSLERGGAGDEQFF. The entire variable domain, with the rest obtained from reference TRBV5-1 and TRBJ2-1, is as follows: KAGVTQTPRYLIKTRGQQVTLSCSPISGHRSVSWYQQTPGQGLQFLFEYFSETQRNKGNFPGRFSGRQFSNSRSEMNVSTLELGDSALYLCASSLERGGAGDEQFFGPGTRLTVL.